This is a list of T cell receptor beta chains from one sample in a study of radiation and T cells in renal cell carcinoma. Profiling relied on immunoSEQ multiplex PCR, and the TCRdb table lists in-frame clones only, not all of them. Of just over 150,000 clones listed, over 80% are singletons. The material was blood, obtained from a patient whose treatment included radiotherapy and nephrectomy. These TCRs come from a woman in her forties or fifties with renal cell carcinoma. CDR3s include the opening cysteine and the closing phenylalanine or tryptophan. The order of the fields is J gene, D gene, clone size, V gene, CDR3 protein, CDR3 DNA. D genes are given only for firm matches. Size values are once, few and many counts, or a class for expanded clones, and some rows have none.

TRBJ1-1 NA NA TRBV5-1 CASSSTPGHPNTEAFF TGCGCCAGCAGCTCAACCCCGGGACACCCGAACACTGAAGCTTTCTTT
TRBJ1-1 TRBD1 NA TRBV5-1 CASSPSGGRVTEAFF TGCGCCAGCAGCCCCTCAGGGGGAAGAGTTACTGAAGCTTTCTTT
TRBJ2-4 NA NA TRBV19 CASSIQGSDIQYF TGTGCCAGTAGTATCCAGGGCTCGGACATTCAGTACTTC
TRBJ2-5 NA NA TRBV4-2 CASSQDGQIQETQYF TGTGCCAGCAGCCAAGATGGCCAGATCCAAGAGACCCAGTACTTC
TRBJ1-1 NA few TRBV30 CAWRRDLGDTEAFF TGTGCCTGGAGGAGGGACTTAGGTGACACTGAAGCTTTCTTT
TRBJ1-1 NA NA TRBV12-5 CASGLGTEAFF TGTGCTAGTGGTTTGGGGACTGAAGCTTTCTTT
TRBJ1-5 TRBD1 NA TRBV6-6 CASSYDRDNQPQHF TGTGCCAGCAGTTACGACAGGGACAATCAGCCCCAGCATTTT
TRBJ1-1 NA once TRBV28 CASSFLGAEAFF TGTGCCAGCAGTTTTTTGGGGGCTGAAGCTTTCTTT
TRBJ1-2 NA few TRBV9 CASSVAYGQGHGYTF TGTGCCAGCAGCGTAGCTTATGGGCAGGGGCATGGCTACACCTTC
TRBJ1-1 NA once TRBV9 CASLTMRQGGSEAFF TGTGCCAGCCTGACCATGCGGCAGGGAGGCTCTGAAGCTTTCTTT
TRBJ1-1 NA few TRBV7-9 CASSPGSPEAFF TGTGCCAGCAGTCCAGGGAGCCCTGAAGCTTTCTTT
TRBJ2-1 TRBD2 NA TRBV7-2 CASSPFPAGGQVQFF TGTGCCAGCAGCCCATTCCCAGCGGGGGGGCAGGTTCAGTTCTTC
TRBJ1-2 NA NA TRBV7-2 CASSLGLVTNYGYTF TGTGCCAGCAGCTTAGGGCTGGTAACAAACTATGGCTACACCTTC
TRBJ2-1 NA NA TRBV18 CATSRGRGEQFF TGTGCCACCTCACGGGGGCGGGGTGAGCAGTTCTTC
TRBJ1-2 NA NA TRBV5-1 CASSLAVSYGYTF TGCGCCAGCAGCTTGGCAGTTTCTTATGGCTACACCTTC
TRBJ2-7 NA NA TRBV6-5 CASYDTILYEQYF TGTGCCAGCTATGACACCATTCTCTACGAGCAGTACTTC
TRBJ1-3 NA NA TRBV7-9 CASSLAGVGNTIYF TGTGCCAGCAGCTTAGCTGGGGTTGGAAACACCATATATTTT
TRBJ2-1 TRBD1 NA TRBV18 CASSPGTGSYNEQFF TGTGCCAGCTCACCAGGGACAGGGTCCTACAATGAGCAGTTCTTC
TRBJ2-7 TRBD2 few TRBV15 CATSRGGDSYEQYF TGTGCCACCAGCAGGGGGGGGGACTCCTACGAGCAGTACTTC
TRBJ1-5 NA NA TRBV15 CATSRDRQVNQPQHF TGTGCCACCAGCAGAGATAGACAGGTGAATCAGCCCCAGCATTTT
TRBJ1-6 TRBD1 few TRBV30 CAWKGDRGLDSPLHF TGTGCCTGGAAAGGGGACAGGGGATTGGATTCACCCCTCCACTTT
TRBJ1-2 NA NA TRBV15 CATSRVQGYGYTF TGTGCCACCAGCAGAGTTCAGGGCTATGGCTACACCTTC
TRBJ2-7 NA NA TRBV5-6 CASSFSFEQYF TGTGCCAGCAGCTTCAGTTTCGAGCAGTACTTC
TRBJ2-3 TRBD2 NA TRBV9 CASSGLAITGTTQYF TGTGCCAGCTCGGGACTAGCGATAACGGGGACTACGCAGTATTTT
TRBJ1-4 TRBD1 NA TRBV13 CASSYGQGAREKLFF TGTGCCAGCAGTTACGGACAGGGGGCGCGGGAAAAACTGTTTTTT
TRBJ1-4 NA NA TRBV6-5 CASSQDGEKLFF TGTGCCAGCAGCCAGGACGGTGAAAAACTGTTTTTT
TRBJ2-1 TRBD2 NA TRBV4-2 CASGTGGRNEQFF TGTGCCAGCGGGACGGGGGGGCGAAATGAGCAGTTCTTC
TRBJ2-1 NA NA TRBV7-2 CASSLSPDYNEQFF TGTGCCAGCAGCTTAAGCCCCGACTACAATGAGCAGTTCTTC
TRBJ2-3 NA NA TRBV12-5 CASVNTRSTDTQYF TGTGCTAGTGTCAACACTCGCAGCACAGATACGCAGTATTTT
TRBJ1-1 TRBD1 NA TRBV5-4 CASSQGQGFPNTEAFF TGTGCCAGCAGCCAGGGACAGGGGTTCCCGAACACTGAAGCTTTCTTT
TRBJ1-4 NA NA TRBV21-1 CASSKVGPSIELFF TGTGCCAGCAGCAAAGTGGGGCCTTCCATCGAACTGTTTTTT
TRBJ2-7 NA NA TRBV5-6 CASSPTALYEQYF TGTGCCAGCAGCCCGACGGCGCTCTACGAGCAGTACTTC
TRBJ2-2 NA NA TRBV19 CASSLGLGVTGELFF TGTGCCAGTAGTCTAGGACTCGGCGTGACCGGGGAGCTGTTTTTT
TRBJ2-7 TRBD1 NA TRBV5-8 CASSLVIGGTHYEQYF TGTGCCAGCAGCTTGGTGATAGGGGGCACCCACTACGAGCAGTACTTC
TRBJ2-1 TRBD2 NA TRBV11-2 CASSLEASGGYNEQFF TGTGCCAGCAGCTTAGAGGCTAGCGGGGGATACAATGAGCAGTTCTTC
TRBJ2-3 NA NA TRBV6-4 CASSDSADPRDTDTQYF TGTGCCAGCAGTGACTCGGCAGACCCACGAGACACAGATACGCAGTATTTT
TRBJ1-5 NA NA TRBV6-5 CASSYSYGVNQPQHF TGTGCCAGCAGTTACTCTTACGGGGTGAATCAGCCCCAGCATTTT
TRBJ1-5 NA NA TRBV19 CASSIDRSQPQHF TGTGCCAGTAGTATAGATAGATCTCAGCCCCAGCATTTT
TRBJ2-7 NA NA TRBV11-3 CASSLSGYEQYF TGTGCCAGCAGCTTATCTGGATACGAGCAGTACTTC